This TCR beta chain comes out of a study of blood T cells in healthy people across ages. Study-level points and caveats: The percentage of naive T cells correlated strongly with TCR beta diversity.

V gave up 0 bases and J gave up 7 bases, with 13 bases separating them. The CDR3 length is 14 residues. Germline V gene data show CDR1 as LGHDT and CDR2 as YNNKEL (reference sequence). Donation came from healthy Caucasian individuals in Russia who were aged about 6 to 95. PCR was performed a second time for 7 to 11 cycles using a sample-barcoded 5' primer and a J-beta primer mix. A template-switch adaptor with 12 random nucleotides tagged each cDNA molecule. TCRdb reprocessed the 5' RACE reads with MiXCR, giving one entry per CDR3 protein. The data contain hundreds of thousands of distinct CDR3 sequences, 55% to 75% of them singletons. This clonotype was seen at least ten times. Its target is unknown.

Sequenced: blood. The TCR comes from a man aged 25-45 years in good health. This chain joins TRBV3-1 and TRBJ2-7; tentatively, D is TRBD1 (5 bases). For the CDR3, the DNA is TGTGCCAGCAGCCAAGATCGAGTCAGGGTAGAGCAGTACTTC. Protein sequence: CASSQDRVRVEQYF.